The clone carrying this T cell receptor beta chain has only one observation. Its antigen is as yet unknown. The donors (healthy individuals) were bone marrow donors. This sample is drawn from a study of cytomegalovirus exposure and HLA in healthy donors. About the study: Tens of millions of unique TCR sequences came from HLA-typed donors in an early release.

PCR was performed using 60 Vbeta and 13 Jbeta primers. Repertoires were generated with immunoSEQ multiplex PCR, while TCRdb's copy carries only in-frame clones and drops some. The table lists approximately 160,000 clones, approximately 84% of them singletons, with around 3.1% in the top ten. The CDR3 runs 17 residues. V lost 8 bases and J 3 bases, leaving 22 bases between the germline ends. CDR1 and CDR2 (germline): ENHRY, SYGVKD. Regarding the study as a whole: In a later analysis, donors in an Asian-associated ancestry cluster reportedly had fewer N-insertions in productive TCRs than the cohort mean. Highly shared variants forming one cluster were likely a sequencing artifact.

The chain links TRBV10-3 to TRBJ2-2; perhaps TRBD1 as D (6 bases). This sequence was found in a woman aged 45-65 years in good health and CMV-seropositive. The source material was PBMCs. The CDR3 DNA sequence: TGTGCCATCGCGCAGGGCAGGGGATCAGGGGACACCGGGGAGCTGTTTTTT. Translating gives CAIAQGRGSGDTGELFF.